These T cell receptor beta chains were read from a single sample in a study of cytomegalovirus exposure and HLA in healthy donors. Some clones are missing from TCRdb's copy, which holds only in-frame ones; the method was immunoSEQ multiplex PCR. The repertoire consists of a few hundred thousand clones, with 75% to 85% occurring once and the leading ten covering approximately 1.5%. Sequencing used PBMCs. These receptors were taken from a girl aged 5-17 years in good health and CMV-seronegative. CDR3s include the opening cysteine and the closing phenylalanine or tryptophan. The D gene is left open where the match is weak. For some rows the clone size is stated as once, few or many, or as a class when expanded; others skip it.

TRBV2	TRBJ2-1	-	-	CAGSKTGGPPNEQFF	TGTGCCGGATCAAAAACGGGGGGCCCCCCCAATGAGCAGTTCTTC
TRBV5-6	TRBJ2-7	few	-	CASSLSLLSSYEQYF	TGTGCCAGCAGCTTGAGTCTTCTTAGCTCCTACGAGCAGTACTTC
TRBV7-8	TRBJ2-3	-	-	CASSPLIASTDTQYF	TGTGCCAGCAGCCCGTTGATAGCTAGCACAGATACGCAGTATTTT
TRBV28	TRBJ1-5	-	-	CASQRGRDYQPQHF	TGTGCCAGCCAGCGGGGCAGAGATTATCAGCCCCAGCATTTT
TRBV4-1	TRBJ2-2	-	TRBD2	CASSQVGGSTGELFF	TGCGCCAGCAGCCAAGTGGGAGGGTCGACCGGGGAGCTGTTTTTT
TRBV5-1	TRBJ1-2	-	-	CASRISGGQDYGYTF	TGCGCCAGCAGAATAAGCGGGGGGCAGGACTATGGCTACACCTTC
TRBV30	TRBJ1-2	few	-	CAWSPGSNYGYTF	TGTGCCTGGAGCCCTGGCTCTAACTATGGCTACACCTTC
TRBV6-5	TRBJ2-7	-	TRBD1	CASSYSNRQGAYEQYF	TGTGCCAGCAGTTACTCGAACCGGCAGGGGGCCTACGAGCAGTACTTC
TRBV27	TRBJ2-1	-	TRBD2	CASSLSNSGYFNEQFF	TGTGCCAGCAGTTTATCGAATAGCGGGTATTTCAATGAGCAGTTCTTC
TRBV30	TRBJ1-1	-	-	CAWSTPGRENTEAFF	TGTGCCTGGAGTACTCCGGGCCGGGAGAACACTGAAGCTTTCTTT
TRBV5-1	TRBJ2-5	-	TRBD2	CASSPGLVKGKETQYF	TGCGCCAGCAGCCCCGGACTAGTAAAAGGAAAAGAGACCCAGTACTTC
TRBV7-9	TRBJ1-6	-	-	CASSSGWGESYNSPLHF	TGTGCCAGCAGCTCAGGCTGGGGGGAATCCTATAATTCACCCCTCCACTTT
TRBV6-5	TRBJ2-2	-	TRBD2	CASSYSLGGTGELFF	TGTGCCAGCAGTTACTCCCTGGGGGGGACCGGGGAGCTGTTTTTT
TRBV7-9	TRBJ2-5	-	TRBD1	CASSRAQGIGETQYF	TGTGCCAGCAGCCGGGCACAGGGGATAGGAGAGACCCAGTACTTC
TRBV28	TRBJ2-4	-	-	CASSLGSWEDIQYF	TGTGCCAGCAGTTTAGGTTCGTGGGAGGACATTCAGTACTTC
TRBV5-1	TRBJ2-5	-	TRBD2	CASSSQTSGRGETQYF	TGCGCCAGCAGCTCTCAAACTAGCGGGAGAGGAGAGACCCAGTACTTC
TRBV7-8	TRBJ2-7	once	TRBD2	CASSPGLAGVHEQYF	TGTGCCAGCAGCCCGGGACTAGCGGGAGTTCACGAGCAGTACTTC
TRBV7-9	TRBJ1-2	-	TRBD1	CASSPGQGVRGYTF	TGTGCCAGCAGCCCGGGACAGGGGGTCCGGGGCTACACCTTC
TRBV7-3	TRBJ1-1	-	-	CASSLRREGINTEAFF	TGTGCCAGCAGCTTAAGGAGGGAGGGGATTAACACTGAAGCTTTCTTT
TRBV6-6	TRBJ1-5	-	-	CASSLTGLNNQPQHF	TGTGCCAGCAGTCTTACAGGGTTGAACAATCAGCCCCAGCATTTT
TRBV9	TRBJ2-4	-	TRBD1	CASSVGQGGAMDIQYF	TGTGCCAGCAGCGTAGGACAGGGGGGAGCTATGGACATTCAGTACTTC
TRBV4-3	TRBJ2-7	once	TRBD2	CASSPGLAGGLEQYF	TGCGCCAGCAGCCCGGGACTAGCGGGGGGGCTCGAGCAGTACTTC
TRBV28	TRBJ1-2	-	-	CASSLIVSDNYGYTF	TGTGCCAGCAGTTTAATCGTCAGCGATAACTATGGCTACACCTTC
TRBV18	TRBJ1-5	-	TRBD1	CASSPTGQRSQPQHF	TGTGCCAGCTCACCTACGGGACAGCGGAGTCAGCCCCAGCATTTT
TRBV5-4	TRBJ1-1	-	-	CASSLSRQANTEAFF	TGTGCCAGCAGCTTGTCTCGCCAGGCGAACACTGAAGCTTTCTTT
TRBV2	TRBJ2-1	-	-	CASSDSGTYNEQFF	TGTGCCAGCAGTGACAGCGGCACCTACAATGAGCAGTTCTTC
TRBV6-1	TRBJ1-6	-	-	CASTVPNRSRSPLHF	TGTGCCAGCACCGTACCCAACAGATCCCGGTCACCCCTCCACTTT
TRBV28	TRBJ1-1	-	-	CASTPPTANTEAFF	TGTGCCAGCACGCCCCCGACAGCGAACACTGAAGCTTTCTTT
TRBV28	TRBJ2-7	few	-	CASSFRGEQYF	TGTGCCAGCAGTTTTCGAGGCGAGCAGTACTTC
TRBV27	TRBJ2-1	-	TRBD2	CASTSGPFSGGLYNEQFF	TGTGCCAGCACAAGTGGACCCTTTAGCGGGGGGTTATACAATGAGCAGTTCTTC
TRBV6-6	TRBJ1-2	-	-	CASTRPGGGGYTF	TGTGCCAGCACCCGCCCAGGTGGCGGGGGCTACACCTTC
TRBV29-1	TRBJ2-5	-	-	CSVVTGQETQYF	TGCAGCGTTGTTACGGGACAAGAGACCCAGTACTTC
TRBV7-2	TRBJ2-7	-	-	CASGTYEGQHEQYF	TGTGCCAGCGGGACTTACGAGGGCCAACACGAGCAGTACTTC
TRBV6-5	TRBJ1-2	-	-	CASSTQGYGYTF	TGTGCCAGCAGTACTCAGGGGTATGGCTACACCTTC
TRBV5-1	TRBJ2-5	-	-	CASSPSPDGETQYF	TGCGCCAGCAGCCCCTCCCCAGACGGGGAGACCCAGTACTTC
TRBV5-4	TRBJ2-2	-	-	CASSPKGVLVTGELFF	TGTGCCAGCAGCCCAAAGGGAGTTTTAGTGACCGGGGAGCTGTTTTTT
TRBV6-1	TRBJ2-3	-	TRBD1	CASRDRGPDTQYF	TGTGCCAGCAGGGACAGGGGGCCAGATACGCAGTATTTT
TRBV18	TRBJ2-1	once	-	CASSPSRDLSEQFF	TGTGCCAGCTCACCTTCCAGGGATCTCTCTGAGCAGTTCTTC